This T cell receptor (beta chain) was profiled in a study of cytomegalovirus exposure and HLA in healthy donors (dated by TCRdb to about 2017). As for the study more broadly: According to an earlier analysis of around 600 of the donors, about 170 million T cells yielded 117 million unique TCR beta sequences and around 280 Gb of sequence data. An early release covering roughly 600 HLA-typed donors comprised about 310 gigabases of sequencing data and 65 million to 100 million unique TCR sequences. Of the 300 to 500 genotyped donors, approximately 81% were placed in the genetic ancestry cluster associated with self-reported Caucasian donors. The aim of the study was to test whether cataloging public T cell receptors could identify signatures of past pathogen exposure. The T cell repertoires of about 700 subjects were profiled by immunosequencing and related to cytomegalovirus serostatus. Along with the approximately 650-subject first cohort, a separate validation cohort of around 110 different subjects was used. To predict cytomegalovirus infection status, the study brought together high-throughput TCR immunosequencing, statistical association of individual TCRs with disease status, and machine learning. A later analysis re-examined previously published TCR beta repertoires from about 670 donors and added high-resolution HLA genotyping to investigate patterns of TCR occurrence. The later analysis used no new phenotypic data to find candidate immune exposures, relying instead on TCR beta sequences and their occurrence across donors. To decide whether each TCR beta V gene segment behaved as functional or pseudogenic, an earlier analysis of some 600 of the donors relied on high-throughput TCR beta sequencing. Donor age, sex, ethnicity and CMV serostatus were compiled together with the repertoire data. In a later genetic analysis, genome-wide SNP genotypes for 398 of the 666 donors were used, and that subset was treated as a discovery cohort. All discovery cohort repertoires had been generated on a single sequencing platform. Class I and class II HLA loci were covered by the typing at four-digit resolution. Typing coverage varied by locus: about 629-640 donors for A, B, C, DRB1 and DQB1; roughly 500 for DQA1; around 610 for DPA1; 400 to 480 for DPB1. Four to six DR-DQ haplotypes were handled as single units for association and clustering, since linkage in the cohort was strong. Across 398 genotyped donors of the cohort, an average of approximately 240,000 unique TCR beta nucleotide sequences per donor were sequenced, and roughly 20% of those sequences were non-productive.

Libraries were prepared through the immunoSEQ multiplex PCR assay. For the multiplex PCR, a mixture combining 60 forward primers for TCR Vbeta segments and 13 reverse primers for TCR Jbeta segments was used. A multiplex PCR assay on genomic DNA amplified the CDR3 region of rearranged TCR beta genes. The Illumina HiSeq System was used to sequence the amplified TCR beta libraries as 87-base-pair reads. In the source study's methods: A later analysis tallied around 87 million unique TCR beta chains across the 666 repertoires, and approximately 12 million of those chains were shared by two or more donors. Raw reads were error-corrected and collapsed into unique sequences with a nearest-neighbor algorithm that merged closely related sequences to remove PCR and sequencing errors. To assign V, D and J gene segments, CDR3 sequences were aligned to IMGT reference sequences. For a sequence to be retained, a match of at least six nucleotides to both a V gene segment and a J gene segment was required. Rearrangements were classified as productive when the CDR3 lacked stop codons and remained in frame with V and J, and all other rearrangements were classified as non-productive. Following IMGT convention, CDR3 was defined as the stretch from the second conserved V-encoded cysteine to the conserved J-encoded phenylalanine. Sequences without an unambiguous match to a single V gene segment were excluded from the earlier analysis of about 640 of the donors. In an earlier analysis of approximately 610 of the donors, V segments were called functional above 56.7% productive rearrangements and were called segregating when the between-donor standard deviation exceeded 5%. To diagnose cytomegalovirus status from the catalog of TCR beta chain sequences, a statistical classification framework was built. In a later analysis, TCR nucleotide sequences were compared against IMGT/GENE-DB human TR gene sequences so that V and J genes could be assigned. The TCRdist pipeline was used in a later analysis to assign CDR3 sequences and most-parsimonious VDJ recombination scenarios. In a later analysis, each TCR beta chain was defined by its CDR3 amino acid sequence together with its V-gene family, and reads lacking a unique V-gene family were excluded. As a way to deal with suspected cross-contamination and a sequencing artifact, a later analysis dropped under 600 nucleotide sequences that were highly shared and had low generation probability. In a later analysis, a clonal expansion index was calculated for each public chain from normalized within-repertoire ranks of inferred template counts. In a later analysis, generation probabilities were computed using a VDJ recombination model fitted to out-of-frame rearrangements, and the results were checked against IGoR. In a later analysis, TCR-TCR, TCR-HLA and TCR-CMV co-occurrence was scored with hypergeometric tests, and a repertoire-size bias correction was applied to TCR pairs. A later analysis estimated false discovery rates by permuting HLA or CMV assignments 20 times. In a later analysis, co-occurring TCRs were grouped with DBSCAN, and TCRdist sequence similarity was added when clustering was performed within HLA-allele-positive subsets. Co-occurrence clustering excluded repertoires with fewer than 30,000 or more than 120,000 public chains, plus five with anomalous nucleotide sharing. This is the immuneACCESS table as TCRdb keeps it, with only in-frame sequences that have V and J called. A part of the clones is gone; compared with another copy, unresolved V genes explain less than half, and the rest is unexplained. Clone size and the V and J calls come from that table; the DNA yielded D and trimming. A total of around 160,000 clones appear in this sample, roughly 74% of them only once. The leading ten clones occupy over 4% of the sample.

The cohort was made up of roughly 670 healthy bone marrow donors. At the time of sampling, every cohort member was nominally healthy, though immune exposures that went unrecorded were likely present. The donor tested CMV seronegative and was one of the 352 seronegative cohort members. A peripheral blood sample was provided by each donor, and peripheral blood mononuclear cells were used for TCR beta sequencing. The Qiagen DNeasy Blood Extraction Kit was used to extract genomic DNA from the blood cell samples. This clone was observed a single time. Its antigen remains unidentified. No much larger clone exists at a distance of one base, and base qualities are not known. Points the paper makes about the study in general: Several of the top co-occurrence clusters appeared to be linked to parvovirus B19, influenza, CMV and Epstein-Barr virus, according to a later analysis. Linkage disequilibrium might explain the correlated functional status among segregating V segments, but an unknown experimental factor could not be excluded. An earlier analysis of approximately 570 of the donors showed that most TCR beta V segments appeared in productive rearrangements either about 87% or about 30% of the time, which broadly matched IMGT annotations. The earlier analysis of nearly 600 of the donors excluded roughly 16 rarely observed V segments, including chromosome 9 orphons, because counts were too low. Assigning TCR associations to individual alleles was difficult when HLA alleles, especially DR and DQ, strongly co-occurred. Sequencing depth was assumed to be roughly uniform across donors in the presence/absence analyses, though that assumption may not hold. A further reported finding was that TCR beta sequences accurately predicted the HLA-A and HLA-B alleles for most subjects in the first cohort. A later analysis found that TCR association rates varied across HLA loci, with DRB1 alleles showing the most associated TCRs and HLA-C alleles the fewest. In a later genetic analysis, a missense DCLRE1C variant was associated with V-gene and J-gene trimming of TCR beta chains, and the association was replicated in an independent cohort. A later analysis found that HLA-associated TCR beta chains were more clonally expanded and had lower generation probabilities than equally common non-associated chains. According to a later analysis, most CMV-associated TCR beta chains appeared to be HLA-restricted, and the HLA associations seemed to be driven largely by CMV exposure. The authors suggested that the approach could potentially be generalized to other disease states and immunological phenotypes. The only immune exposure information available for the cohort was CMV serostatus. According to a later genetic analysis, donors in an Asian-associated ancestry cluster had fewer N-insertions in productive TCRs than the approximately 670-donor mean. The study listed 164 TCR beta chains as associated with cytomegalovirus. Specific HLA alleles were associated with over 15,000 TCR beta sequences at a false discovery rate of 0.05 in a later analysis. The classifier was reported to diagnose cytomegalovirus status with high specificity and sensitivity in both the original and validation cohorts. Most TCR sequences were observed very rarely across donors, whereas some public TCRs were present in many individuals. Because some donors lacked HLA typing at each locus, the association tests relied only on the typed subset. In vitro tests confirmed that a few of the cytomegalovirus-associated TCR beta chains recognize cytomegalovirus antigens. A group of highly shared sequence variants was considered likely to be a technical artifact of the sequencing pipeline. This cohort had only TCR beta chains sequenced, and the lack of alpha or paired-chain data limited which features could be detected.

Sequencing used PBMCs. The TCR sequence derives from a male donor in good health and CMV-seronegative.

The encoded CDR3 is CASSSGQTSGSYNEQFF. DNA sequence: TGCGCCAGCAGCTCCGGGCAGACTAGCGGCTCCTACAATGAGCAGTTCTTC. This receptor chain uses TRBV5-1 and TRBJ2-1; TRBD2 fits 9 bases in the junction. As encoded in the germline V gene, CDR1 is SGHRS while CDR2 is YFSETQ. Clipping removes 3 bases from V and 0 bases from J, with 7 as the unmatched junction base count. The CDR3 runs 17 amino acids, cysteine and phenylalanine included. Only the CDR3 region is kept as DNA, spanning 51 bases read in frame from base 1.